This TCR beta chain derives from a study of blood T cell repertoires in COVID-19. On the study more broadly: PBMCs, B-cell-depleted T cells, or T cells provided the cDNA or gDNA that made up the material.

The CDR3 runs to 16 residues. Germline V lookup: CDR1 SGHNT, CDR2 YYREEE (reference sequence). The V segment lost 4 bases and the J segment 0 bases; nucleotides outside the gene matches: 6. Assay: immunoSEQ multiplex PCR; the TCRdb copy retains only in-frame clones and omits some. The sample yields about 34,000 clones, less than 85% seen once. The rearrangement links TRBV5-4 to TRBJ2-1, with TRBD2 matching over 8 bases. The specimen sequenced was peripheral blood. The TCR originated in a woman in her seventies with acute or convalescent COVID-19. The CDR3 nucleotides read TGTGCCAGCAGCCTCGATGCGGGGGGCTCCTACAATGAGCAGTTCTTC. Translation gives CASSLDAGGSYNEQFF.